Shown below are 5 T cell receptor beta chains from a single sample sequenced in a study of cytomegalovirus exposure and HLA in healthy donors. Sequencing was performed with immunoSEQ multiplex PCR; in TCRdb, only in-frame clones are kept and a portion is missing. The top ten hold about 15% of the sample, which has 150,000 to 200,000 clones, 85% seen once. Sequenced sample: PBMCs. The receptors originated from a man in his late teens or twenties in good health and CMV-seropositive.

This clone was detected a few times. This chain uses TRBV11-3 with TRBJ1-1; the D is unclear. Germline V gene sequence: CDR1 SGHNT, CDR2 YENEEA. The V gene lost 0 bases and the J gene lost 7 bases, with 9 bases spanning the gap. CDR3 length: 13 residues. The CDR3 DNA reads as TGTGCCAGCAGCTTAGATTATGTAAATGAAGCTTTCTTT. Translated: CASSLDYVNEAFF. The full variable domain, rest sourced from reference TRBV11-3 and TRBJ1-1, is EAGVVQSPRYKIIEKKQPVAFWCNPISGHNTLYWYLQNLGQGPELLIRYENEEAVDDSQLPKDRFSAERLKGVDSTLKIQPAELGDSAVYLCASSLDYVNEAFFGQGTRLTVV.

This chain links TRBV7-8 with TRBJ2-5; D may be TRBD2 (6 bases). V was pared by 4 bases and J by 2 bases, with 11 bases between. Germline V lookup: CDR1 SGHVS, CDR2 FQNEAQ. The CDR3 is 14 residues long. Here the CDR3 DNA reads TGTGCCAGCAGCTGGGGACTTTCTCAAGAGACCCAGTACTTC. As protein: CASSWGLSQETQYF.

The chain has TRBV7-8 and TRBJ2-1; perhaps TRBD1 as D (5 bases). This CDR3 region has 16 residues. With 2 bases removed from V and 5 bases from J, the gap between germline ends came to 16 bases. Germline V gene data show CDR1 as SGHVS and CDR2 as FQNEAQ. Here the CDR3 DNA reads TGTGCCAGCAGCTTATTTGGGCAGGGATCCAACAATGAGCAGTTCTTC. Its protein is CASSLFGQGSNNEQFF. The full variable domain, completed using reference TRBV7-8 and TRBJ2-1, is GAGVSQSPRYKVAKRGQDVALRCDPISGHVSLFWYQQALGQGPEFLTYFQNEAQLDKSGLPSDRFFAERPEGSVSTLKIQRTQQEDSAVYLCASSLFGQGSNNEQFFGPGTRLTVL.

This clone appeared once. The CDR3 DNA is TGTGCCAGCAGCCCCCGGACTTCCGCCCGATCCAATGAGCAGTTCTTC. This gives the protein CASSPRTSARSNEQFF. This chain connects TRBV11-2 to TRBJ2-1; TRBD2 might be the D (5 bases). The CDR3 is made up of 16 amino acids. Deletions cut 5 bases from V and 6 bases from J, with 20 bases between. CDR1 SGHAT and CDR2 FQNNGV come from the germline V gene. Full variable domain (rest looked up from reference TRBV11-2 and TRBJ2-1): EAGVAQSPRYKIIEKRQSVAFWCNPISGHATLYWYQQILGQGPKLLIQFQNNGVVDDSQLPKDRFSAERLKGVDSTLKIQPAKLEDSAVYLCASSPRTSARSNEQFFGPGTRLTVL.

The V call is TRBV7-9, the J call TRBJ2-2, with no clear D. Germline assignment: CDR1 SEHNR and CDR2 FQNEAQ (reference sequence). Trimming took 1 base from V and 7 from J, leaving 4 bases between them. This CDR3 region has 12 residues. For the CDR3, the DNA is TGTGCCAGCAGCTTAGACGGCGGGGAGCTGTTTTTT. It codes for CASSLDGGELFF.